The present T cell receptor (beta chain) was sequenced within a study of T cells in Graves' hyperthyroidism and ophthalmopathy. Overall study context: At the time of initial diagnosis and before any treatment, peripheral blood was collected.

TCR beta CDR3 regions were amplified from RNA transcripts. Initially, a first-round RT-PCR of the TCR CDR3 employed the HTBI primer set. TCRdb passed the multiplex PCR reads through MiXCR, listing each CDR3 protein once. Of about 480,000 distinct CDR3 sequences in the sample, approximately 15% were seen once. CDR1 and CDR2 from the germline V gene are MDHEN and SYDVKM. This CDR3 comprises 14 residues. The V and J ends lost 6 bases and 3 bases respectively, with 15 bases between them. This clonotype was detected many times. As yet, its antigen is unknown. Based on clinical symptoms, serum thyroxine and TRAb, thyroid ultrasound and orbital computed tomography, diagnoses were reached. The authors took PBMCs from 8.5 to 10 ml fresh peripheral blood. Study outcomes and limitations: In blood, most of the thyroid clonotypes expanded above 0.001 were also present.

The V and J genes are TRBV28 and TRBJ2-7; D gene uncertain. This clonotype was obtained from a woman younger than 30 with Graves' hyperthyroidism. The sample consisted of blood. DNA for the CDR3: TGTGCCAGCAGCCCCGGATCTGTGGACTACGAGCAGTACGTC. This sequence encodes CASSPGSVDYEQYV.